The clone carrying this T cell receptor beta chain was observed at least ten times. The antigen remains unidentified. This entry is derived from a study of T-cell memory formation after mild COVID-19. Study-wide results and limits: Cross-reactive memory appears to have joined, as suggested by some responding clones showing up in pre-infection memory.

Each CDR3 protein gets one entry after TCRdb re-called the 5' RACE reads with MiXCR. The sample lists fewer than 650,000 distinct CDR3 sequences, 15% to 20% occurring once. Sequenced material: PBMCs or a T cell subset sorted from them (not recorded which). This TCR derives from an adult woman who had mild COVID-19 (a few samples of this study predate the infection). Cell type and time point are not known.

The CDR3 region has the DNA TGTGCCAGCACCCTCGGTAGGGGACAGGCCCTGCCCCAGCATTTT. This encodes CASTLGRGQALPQHF. The chain has TRBV12-3 or TRBV12-4 and TRBJ1-5, with 8 positions matching TRBD1. Trimming removed 7 bases from V and 9 bases from J; junction bases left unmatched: 14. The CDR3 is 15 amino acids.